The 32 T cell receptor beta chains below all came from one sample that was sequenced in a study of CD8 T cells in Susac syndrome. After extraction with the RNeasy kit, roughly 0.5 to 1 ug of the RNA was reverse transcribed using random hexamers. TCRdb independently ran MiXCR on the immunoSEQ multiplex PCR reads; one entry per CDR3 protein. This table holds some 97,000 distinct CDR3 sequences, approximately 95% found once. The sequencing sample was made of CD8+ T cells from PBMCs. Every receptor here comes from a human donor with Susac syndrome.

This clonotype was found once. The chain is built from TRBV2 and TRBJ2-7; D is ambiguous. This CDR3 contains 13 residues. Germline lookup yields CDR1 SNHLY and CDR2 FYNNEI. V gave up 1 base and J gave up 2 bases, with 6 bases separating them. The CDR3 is CASSEDGTYEQYF. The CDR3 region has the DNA TGTGCCAGCAGTGAAGACGGAACCTACGAGCAGTACTTC.

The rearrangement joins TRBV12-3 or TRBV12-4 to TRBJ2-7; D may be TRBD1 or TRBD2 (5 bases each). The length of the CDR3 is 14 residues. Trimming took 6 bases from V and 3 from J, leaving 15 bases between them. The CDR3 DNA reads TGTGCCAGCAGGCCCCGGGACGGCAACTACGAGCAGTACTTC. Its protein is CASRPRDGNYEQYF.

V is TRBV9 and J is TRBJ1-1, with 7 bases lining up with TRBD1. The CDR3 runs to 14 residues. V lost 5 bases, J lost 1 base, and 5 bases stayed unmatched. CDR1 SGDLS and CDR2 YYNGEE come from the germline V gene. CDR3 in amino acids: CASRPGTANTEAFF. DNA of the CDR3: TGTGCCAGCAGACCCGGGACAGCGAACACTGAAGCTTTCTTT.

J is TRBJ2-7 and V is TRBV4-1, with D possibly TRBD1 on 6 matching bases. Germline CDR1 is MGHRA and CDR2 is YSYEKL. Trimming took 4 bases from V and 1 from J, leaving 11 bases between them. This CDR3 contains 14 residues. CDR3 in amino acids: CASSPRQASYEQYF. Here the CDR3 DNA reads TGCGCCAGCAGCCCACGACAGGCTTCCTACGAGCAGTACTTC.

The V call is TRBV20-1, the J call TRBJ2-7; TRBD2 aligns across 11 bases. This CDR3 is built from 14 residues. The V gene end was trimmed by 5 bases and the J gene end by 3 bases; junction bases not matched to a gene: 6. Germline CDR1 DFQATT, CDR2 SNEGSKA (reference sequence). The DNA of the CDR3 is TGCAGTGCTGAACTAGCGGGAGAGGGCTACGAGCAGTACTTC. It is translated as CSAELAGEGYEQYF.

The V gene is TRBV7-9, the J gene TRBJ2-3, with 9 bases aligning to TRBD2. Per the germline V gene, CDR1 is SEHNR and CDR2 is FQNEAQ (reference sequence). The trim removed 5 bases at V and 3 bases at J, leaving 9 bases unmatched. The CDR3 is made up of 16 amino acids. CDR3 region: CASSPPRGGRTDTQYF. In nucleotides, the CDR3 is TGTGCCAGCAGCCCACCGCGGGGGGGCCGGACAGATACGCAGTATTTT. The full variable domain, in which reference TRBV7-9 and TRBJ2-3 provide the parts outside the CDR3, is DTGVSQNPRHKITKRGQNVTFRCDPISEHNRLYWYRQTLGQGPEFLTYFQNEAQLEKSRLLSDRFSAERPKGSFSTLEIQRTEQGDSAMYLCASSPPRGGRTDTQYFGPGTRLTVL.

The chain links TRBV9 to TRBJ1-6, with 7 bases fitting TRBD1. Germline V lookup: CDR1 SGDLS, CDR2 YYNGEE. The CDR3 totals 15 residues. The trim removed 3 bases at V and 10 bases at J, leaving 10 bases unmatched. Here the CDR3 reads CASSEWEQGYSPLHF. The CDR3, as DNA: TGTGCCAGCAGCGAGTGGGAACAGGGGTACTCACCCCTCCACTTT. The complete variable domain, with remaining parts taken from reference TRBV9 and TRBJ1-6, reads DSGVTQTPKHLITATGQRVTLRCSPRSGDLSVYWYQQSLDQGLQFLIQYYNGEERAKGNILERFSAQQFPDLHSELNLSSLELGDSALYFCASSEWEQGYSPLHFGNGTRLTVT.

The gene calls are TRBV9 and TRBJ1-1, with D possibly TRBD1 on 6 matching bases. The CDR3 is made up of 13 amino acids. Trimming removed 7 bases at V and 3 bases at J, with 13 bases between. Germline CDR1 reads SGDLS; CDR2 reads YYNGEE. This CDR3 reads CASRRTEHTEAFF. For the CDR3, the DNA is TGTGCCAGCCGGAGGACAGAGCACACTGAAGCTTTCTTT. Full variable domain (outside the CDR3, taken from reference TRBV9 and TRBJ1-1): DSGVTQTPKHLITATGQRVTLRCSPRSGDLSVYWYQQSLDQGLQFLIQYYNGEERAKGNILERFSAQQFPDLHSELNLSSLELGDSALYFCASRRTEHTEAFFGQGTRLTVV.

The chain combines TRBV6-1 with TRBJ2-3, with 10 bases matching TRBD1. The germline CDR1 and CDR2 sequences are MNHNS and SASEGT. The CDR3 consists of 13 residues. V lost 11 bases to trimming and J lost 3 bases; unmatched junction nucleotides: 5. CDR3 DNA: TGTGCCGGGACAGGGGATATTACAGATACGCAGTATTTT. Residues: CAGTGDITDTQYF.

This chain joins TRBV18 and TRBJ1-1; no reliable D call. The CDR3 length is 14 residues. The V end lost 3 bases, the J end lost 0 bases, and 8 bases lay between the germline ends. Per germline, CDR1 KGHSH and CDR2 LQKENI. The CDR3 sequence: CASSPSQMNTEAFF. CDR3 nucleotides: TGTGCCAGCTCACCCAGCCAGATGAACACTGAAGCTTTCTTT.

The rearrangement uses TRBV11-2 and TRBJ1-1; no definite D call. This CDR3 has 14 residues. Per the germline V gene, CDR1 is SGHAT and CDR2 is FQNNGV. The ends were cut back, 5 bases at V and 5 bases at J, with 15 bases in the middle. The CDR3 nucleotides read TGTGCCAGCAGCGCTCCGGAGGAACGGACTGAAGCTTTCTTT. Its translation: CASSAPEERTEAFF.

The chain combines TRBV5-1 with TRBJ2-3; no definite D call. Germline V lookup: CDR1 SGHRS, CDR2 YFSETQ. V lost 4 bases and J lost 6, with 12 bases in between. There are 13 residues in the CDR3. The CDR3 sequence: CASSNLLDDTQYF. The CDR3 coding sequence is TGCGCCAGCAGCAACCTTCTTGACGATACGCAGTATTTT.

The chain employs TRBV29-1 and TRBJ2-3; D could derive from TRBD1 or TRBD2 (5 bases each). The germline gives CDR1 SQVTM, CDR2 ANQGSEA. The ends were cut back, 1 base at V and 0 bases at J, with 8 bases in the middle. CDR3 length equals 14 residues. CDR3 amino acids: CSVEGRDSTDTQYF. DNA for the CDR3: TGCAGCGTTGAAGGCCGGGACAGCACAGATACGCAGTATTTT.

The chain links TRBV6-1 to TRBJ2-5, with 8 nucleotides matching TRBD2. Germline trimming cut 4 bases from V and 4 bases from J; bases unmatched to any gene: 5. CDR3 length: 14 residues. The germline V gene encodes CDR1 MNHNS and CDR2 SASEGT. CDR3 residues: CASSVTGRVETQYF. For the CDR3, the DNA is TGTGCCAGCAGTGTGACCGGGAGGGTAGAGACCCAGTACTTC.

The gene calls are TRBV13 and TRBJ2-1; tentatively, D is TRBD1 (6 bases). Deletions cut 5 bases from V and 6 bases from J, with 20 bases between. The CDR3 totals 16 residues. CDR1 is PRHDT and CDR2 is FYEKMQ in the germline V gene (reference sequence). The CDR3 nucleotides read TGTGCCAGCAGCCAGGGGACGTGGGCAAACCTCAATGAGCAGTTCTTC. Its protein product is CASSQGTWANLNEQFF.

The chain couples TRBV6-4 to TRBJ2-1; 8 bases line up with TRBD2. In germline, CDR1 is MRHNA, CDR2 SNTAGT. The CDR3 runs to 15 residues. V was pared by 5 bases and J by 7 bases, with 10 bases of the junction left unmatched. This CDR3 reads CASSSTSGSHNEQFF. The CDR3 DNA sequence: TGTGCCAGCAGTTCCACTAGCGGAAGCCATAATGAGCAGTTCTTC.

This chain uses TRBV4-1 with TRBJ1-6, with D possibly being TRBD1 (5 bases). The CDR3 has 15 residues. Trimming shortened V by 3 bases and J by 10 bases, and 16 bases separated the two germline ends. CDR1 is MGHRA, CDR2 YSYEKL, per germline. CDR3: CASSHRTNRASPLHF. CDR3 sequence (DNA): TGCGCCAGCAGCCACCGGACAAATCGTGCGTCACCCCTCCACTTT.

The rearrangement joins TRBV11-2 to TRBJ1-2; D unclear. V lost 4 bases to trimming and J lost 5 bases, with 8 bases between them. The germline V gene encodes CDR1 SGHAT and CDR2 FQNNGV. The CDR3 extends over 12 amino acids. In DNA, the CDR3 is TGTGCCAGCAGCTCAGAGGGATATGGCTACACCTTC. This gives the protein CASSSEGYGYTF. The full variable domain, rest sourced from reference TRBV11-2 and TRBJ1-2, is EAGVAQSPRYKIIEKRQSVAFWCNPISGHATLYWYQQILGQGPKLLIQFQNNGVVDDSQLPKDRFSAERLKGVDSTLKIQPAKLEDSAVYLCASSSEGYGYTFGSGTRLTVV.

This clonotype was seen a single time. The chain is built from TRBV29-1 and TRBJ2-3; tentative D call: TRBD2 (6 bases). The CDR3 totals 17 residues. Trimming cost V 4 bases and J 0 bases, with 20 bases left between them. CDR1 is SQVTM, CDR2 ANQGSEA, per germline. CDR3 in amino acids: CSVAPLGEVVSTDTQYF. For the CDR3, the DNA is TGCAGCGTTGCCCCCCTCGGGGAGGTTGTGAGCACAGATACGCAGTATTTT.

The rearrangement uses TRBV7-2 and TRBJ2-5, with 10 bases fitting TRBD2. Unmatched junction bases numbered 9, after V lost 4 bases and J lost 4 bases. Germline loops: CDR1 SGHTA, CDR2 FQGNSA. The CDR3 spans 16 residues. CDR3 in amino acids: CASSSSLAGEGETQYF. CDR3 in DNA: TGTGCCAGCAGCTCCTCGCTAGCGGGAGAAGGAGAGACCCAGTACTTC.

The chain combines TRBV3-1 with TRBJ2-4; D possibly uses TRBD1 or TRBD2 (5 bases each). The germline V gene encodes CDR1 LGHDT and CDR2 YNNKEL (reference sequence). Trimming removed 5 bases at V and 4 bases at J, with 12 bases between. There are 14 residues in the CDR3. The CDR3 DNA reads TGTGCCAGCAGCGCCGGGACGGGAAAAAACATTCAGTACTTC. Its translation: CASSAGTGKNIQYF.

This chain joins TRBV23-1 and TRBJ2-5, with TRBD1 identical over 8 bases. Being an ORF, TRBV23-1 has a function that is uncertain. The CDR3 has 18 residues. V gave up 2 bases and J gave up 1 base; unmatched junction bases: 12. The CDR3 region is CASSQPPDRENTQETQYF. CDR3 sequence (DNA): TGCGCCAGCAGTCAACCCCCGGACAGGGAAAATACCCAAGAGACCCAGTACTTC.

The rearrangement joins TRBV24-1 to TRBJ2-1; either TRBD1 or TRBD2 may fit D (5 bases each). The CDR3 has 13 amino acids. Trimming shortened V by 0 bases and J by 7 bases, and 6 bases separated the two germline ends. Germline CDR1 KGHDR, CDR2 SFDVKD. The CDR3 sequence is CATSDLWGNEQFF. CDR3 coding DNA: TGTGCCACCAGTGATTTGTGGGGGAATGAGCAGTTCTTC.

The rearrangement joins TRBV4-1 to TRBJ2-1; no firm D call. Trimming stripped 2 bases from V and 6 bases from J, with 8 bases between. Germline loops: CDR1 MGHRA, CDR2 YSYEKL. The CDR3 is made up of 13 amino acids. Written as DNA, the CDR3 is TGCGCCAGCAGCCAAAAATCTAGCAATGAGCAGTTCTTC. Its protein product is CASSQKSSNEQFF.

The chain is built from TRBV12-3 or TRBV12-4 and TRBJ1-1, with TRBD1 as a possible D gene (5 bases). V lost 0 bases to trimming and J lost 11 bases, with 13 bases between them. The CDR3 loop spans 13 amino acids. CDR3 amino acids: CASSLAPGAGAFF. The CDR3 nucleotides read TGTGCCAGCAGTTTAGCGCCCGGGGCCGGTGCTTTCTTT.

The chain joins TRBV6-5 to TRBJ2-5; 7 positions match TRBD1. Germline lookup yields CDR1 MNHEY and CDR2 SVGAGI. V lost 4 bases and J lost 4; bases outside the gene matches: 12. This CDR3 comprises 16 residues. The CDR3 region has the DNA TGTGCCAGCAGTTCCACCGAACAGGGGTATTCAGAGACCCAGTACTTC. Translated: CASSSTEQGYSETQYF.

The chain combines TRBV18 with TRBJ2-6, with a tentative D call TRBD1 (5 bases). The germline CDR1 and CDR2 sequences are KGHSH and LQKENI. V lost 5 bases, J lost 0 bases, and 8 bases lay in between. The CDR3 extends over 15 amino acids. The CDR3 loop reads CASSVGASGANVLTF. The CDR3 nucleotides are TGTGCCAGCTCAGTTGGGGCCTCTGGGGCCAACGTCCTGACTTTC.

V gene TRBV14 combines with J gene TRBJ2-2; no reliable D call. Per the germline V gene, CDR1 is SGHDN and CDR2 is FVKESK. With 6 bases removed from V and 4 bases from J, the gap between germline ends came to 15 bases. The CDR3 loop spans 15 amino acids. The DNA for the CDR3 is TGTGCCAGCAGTCGAACAGTATACTCCACCGGGGAGCTGTTTTTT. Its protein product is CASSRTVYSTGELFF.

The CDR3 DNA sequence: TGCAGTGCTGGCTCTGGCAGGAGGGGCTCCCAAGAGACCCAGTACTTC. This codes for CSAGSGRRGSQETQYF. The chain joins TRBV20-1 to TRBJ2-5; a possible D gene is TRBD2 (6 bases). The germline V gene has CDR1 DFQATT and CDR2 SNEGSKA (reference sequence). The CDR3 runs 16 residues. The V and J ends lost 5 bases and 1 base respectively, with 20 bases between them.

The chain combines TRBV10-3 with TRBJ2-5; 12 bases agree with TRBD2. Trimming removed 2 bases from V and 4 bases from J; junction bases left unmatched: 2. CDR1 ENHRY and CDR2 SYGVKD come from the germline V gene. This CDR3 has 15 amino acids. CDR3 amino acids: CAISEPGLAGETQYF. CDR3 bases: TGTGCCATCAGTGAGCCGGGACTAGCGGGAGAGACCCAGTACTTC.

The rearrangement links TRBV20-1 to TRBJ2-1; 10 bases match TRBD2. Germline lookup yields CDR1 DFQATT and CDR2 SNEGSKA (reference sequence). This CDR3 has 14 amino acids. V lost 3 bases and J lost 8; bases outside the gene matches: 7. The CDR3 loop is CSASEAGGLYEQFF. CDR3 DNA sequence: TGCAGTGCTAGTGAAGCGGGAGGGCTCTATGAGCAGTTCTTC.

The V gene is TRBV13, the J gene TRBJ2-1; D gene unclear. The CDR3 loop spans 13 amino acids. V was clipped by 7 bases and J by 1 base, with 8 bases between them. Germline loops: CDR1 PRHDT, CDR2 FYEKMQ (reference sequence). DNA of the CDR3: TGTGCCAGCACCCATGGGTCCTACAATGAGCAGTTCTTC. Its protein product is CASTHGSYNEQFF.